The subject of this entry is one T cell receptor (beta chain). CDR1 SGHRS and CDR2 YFSETQ come from the germline V gene. The CDR3 loop spans 14 amino acids. V was clipped by 4 bases and J by 0 bases, with 10 bases between them. This sample is drawn from a study of cytomegalovirus exposure and HLA in healthy donors. The PCR had 60 Vbeta and 13 Jbeta primers. Assay used: immunoSEQ multiplex PCR; TCRdb lists only in-frame clones, some missing. The table includes 180,000 or so clones, 75% to 80% detected once. The sample consisted of PBMCs. V is TRBV5-1 and J is TRBJ2-5; a possible D gene is TRBD2 (5 bases). The sequence came from a man aged 35 to 55 in good health and CMV-seropositive. The DNA of the CDR3 is TGCGCCAGCAGCGGATCCGGGAACCAAGAGACCCAGTACTTC. Amino acid sequence: CASSGSGNQETQYF.